The 20 T cell receptor beta chains reported below all come from one sample, sequenced in a study of T cells in Graves' hyperthyroidism and ophthalmopathy. Regions amplified from RNA transcripts were the TCR beta CDR3 regions. HTBI primers were employed in a first-round RT-PCR of the TCR CDR3. In TCRdb, the multiplex PCR reads were re-called with MiXCR into one record per CDR3 protein. The data contain hundreds of thousands of distinct CDR3 sequences, less than 20% of them singletons. Input material: blood. These TCRs come from a young woman with Graves' hyperthyroidism.

At least ten counts were recorded for this clonotype. The V gene is TRBV2, the J gene TRBJ2-3; D not certain. CDR3 size: 13 residues. V shed 5 bases and J shed 4 bases, with 10 bases lying between them. CDR1 SNHLY and CDR2 FYNNEI come from the germline V gene. The CDR3 protein is CASSPLDADTQYF. CDR3 DNA sequence: TGTGCCAGCAGTCCCCTGGATGCAGATACGCAGTATTTT.

In this sample, this clonotype turned up many times. The chain has TRBV7-2 and TRBJ2-1, with D uncertain. The germline CDR1 and CDR2 sequences are SGHTA and FQGNSA. V was shortened by 5 bases and J by 0 bases, with 20 bases between the two germline ends. CDR3 length: 18 amino acids. The chain's CDR3 is CASSHIARIPVSYNEQFF. The CDR3 DNA sequence: TGTGCCAGCAGCCATATCGCAAGGATACCTGTCTCCTACAATGAGCAGTTCTTC.

The chain couples TRBV13 to TRBJ2-1; TRBD2 agrees at 9 bases. Losses at the gene ends were 1 base for V and 4 bases for J; bases not matched to a gene: 5. CDR3 length: 16 residues. Germline CDR1 reads PRHDT; CDR2 reads FYEKMQ (reference sequence). In DNA, the CDR3 is TGTGCCAGCAGCTTAGCTTCGCTAGCGGGATACAATGAGCAGTTCTTC. Translation gives CASSLASLAGYNEQFF.

This clonotype was picked up many times. The chain carries TRBV5-1 and TRBJ2-7; 8 bases are a match to TRBD1. The CDR3 totals 15 residues. Germline lookup yields CDR1 SGHRS and CDR2 YFSETQ. After removal of 2 bases from V and 1 base from J, the junction contained 5 bases not matched to a gene. The CDR3 is CASSFLDRGSYEQYF. The CDR3 DNA is TGCGCCAGCAGCTTTTTAGACAGGGGATCCTACGAGCAGTACTTC.

This clonotype showed up many times. V is TRBV7-3 and J is TRBJ1-1; no reliable D call. Trimming cost V 2 bases and J 5 bases, with 12 bases left between them. The CDR3 contains 14 residues. The germline CDR1 and CDR2 sequences are SGHTA and FQGTGA. This CDR3 is CASSLVFTWTEAFF. CDR3 nucleotide sequence: TGTGCCAGCAGCTTAGTCTTTACTTGGACTGAAGCTTTCTTT.

This clonotype was observed at least ten times. V gene TRBV10-3 combines with J gene TRBJ1-1, with 7 bases fitting TRBD1. Germline CDR1 is ENHRY and CDR2 is SYGVKD. Germline trimming cut 5 bases from V and 0 bases from J; bases unmatched to any gene: 9. The CDR3 contains 16 residues. The CDR3 region has the DNA TGTGCCATCAGTCCATTTGACAGGGTCATGAACACTGAAGCTTTCTTT. Its translation is CAISPFDRVMNTEAFF.

The gene calls are TRBV4-2 and TRBJ1-6; the D is unclear. Germline CDR1 is LGHNA and CDR2 is YNFKEQ. Trimming pared 0 bases from V and 8 bases from J, leaving 5 bases between. This CDR3 comprises 13 residues. In DNA, the CDR3 is TGTGCCAGCAGCCAAGAAAGGGATTCACCCCTCCACTTT. Translation: CASSQERDSPLHF.

As DNA, the CDR3 is TGTGCCACGGGGGACGAGTTCCAAGAGACCCAGTACTTC. It encodes CATGDEFQETQYF. The J gene is TRBJ2-5, the V gene TRBV7-7; TRBD2 might be the D (6 bases). The CDR3 has 13 amino acids. Germline V CDR1 and CDR2: SSHAT, FNYEAQ (reference sequence). The V gene lost 10 bases and the J gene lost 1 base, with 13 bases spanning the gap.

This clonotype came up many times. The chain employs TRBV6-2 or TRBV6-3 and TRBJ1-1; TRBD1 might be the D (5 bases). V was pared by 2 bases and J by 8 bases, with 9 bases between. The CDR3 has 12 residues. Germline CDR1 is MNHEY and CDR2 is SVGEGT. The CDR3 protein is CASSYEGREAFF. Here the CDR3 DNA reads TGTGCCAGCAGTTACGAGGGACGGGAAGCTTTCTTT.

The sample holds many counts of this clonotype. The CDR3 nucleotides are TGTGCCAGCACCTCGGGACTAGAGGCGTACAATGAGCAGTTCTTC. Protein product: CASTSGLEAYNEQFF. The J gene is TRBJ2-1, the V gene TRBV2; 8 nucleotides agree with TRBD2. Trimming took 7 bases from V and 4 from J; bases not matched to a gene: 9. Per the germline V gene, CDR1 is SNHLY and CDR2 is FYNNEI. This CDR3 is built from 15 residues. Drawing the rest from reference TRBV2 and TRBJ2-1, the complete variable domain is EPEVTQTPSHQVTQMGQEVILRCVPISNHLYFYWYRQILGQKVEFLVSFYNNEISEKSEIFDDQFSVERPDGSNFTLKIRSTKLEDSAMYFCASTSGLEAYNEQFFGPGTRLTVL.

This chain uses TRBV6-6 with TRBJ1-1, with D hard to call. Germline V gene data show CDR1 as MNHNY and CDR2 as SVGAGI (reference sequence). The length of the CDR3 is 14 residues. Between the trimmed V and J ends, which lost 2 bases and 6 bases, there was a span of 13 bases. The CDR3 DNA reads TGTGCCAGCAGTTACGACCAGGTTCTACCTGAAGCTTTCTTT. Translation gives CASSYDQVLPEAFF.

This clonotype was counted ten times or more. The rearrangement joins TRBV6-2 or TRBV6-3 to TRBJ2-2; D call uncertain. V gave up 6 bases and J gave up 6 bases, with 11 bases separating them. CDR3 size: 13 residues. CDR1 and CDR2 from the germline V gene are MNHEY and SVGEGT. The DNA for the CDR3 is TGTGCCAGCAGCCCCCCGTACCCCGGGGAGCTGTTTTTT. Encoded protein: CASSPPYPGELFF.

This clonotype showed up many times. This chain links TRBV28 with TRBJ1-2; TRBD1 matches 7 bases. The V segment lost 5 bases and the J segment 4 bases; nucleotides outside the gene matches: 10. From germline, CDR1 is MDHEN and CDR2 SYDVKM. The CDR3 contains 15 residues. CDR3 in amino acids: CASSTRDRWSYGYTF. CDR3 nucleotides: TGTGCCAGCAGTACACGGGACAGATGGTCCTATGGCTACACCTTC.

This clonotype came up many times. The chain carries TRBV20-1 and TRBJ2-7; D not certain. The CDR3 extends over 11 amino acids. CDR1 is DFQATT, CDR2 SNEGSKA, per germline (reference sequence). Trimming left V 5 bases short and J 3 bases short, with 8 bases between. The CDR3 is CSARVNYEQYF. The CDR3 bases are TGCAGTGCTCGGGTCAACTACGAGCAGTACTTC.

This clonotype was seen ten or more times. The chain combines TRBV3-1 with TRBJ2-3; 12 bases map to TRBD2. Trimming removed 2 bases from V and 5 bases from J; junction bases left unmatched: 5. The CDR3 length is 16 residues. Germline CDR1 and CDR2: LGHDT and YNNKEL (reference sequence). The CDR3 DNA reads TGTGCCAGCAGCCAACCTAGCGGGAGGGCCGGAGATACGCAGTATTTT. Translating gives CASSQPSGRAGDTQYF.

This clonotype showed up many times. The V and J genes are TRBV7-2 and TRBJ2-7; 10 bases are a match to TRBD1. CDR1 SGHTA and CDR2 FQGNSA come from the germline V gene. The CDR3 is 14 residues long. The V segment lost 5 bases and the J segment 2 bases; nucleotides outside the gene matches: 3. CDR3 residues: CASSRGTGAYEQYF. The CDR3 DNA reads as TGTGCCAGCAGCCGTGGGACAGGGGCCTACGAGCAGTACTTC.

This sequence joins TRBV4-3 and TRBJ2-3; tentatively, D is TRBD1 (6 bases). This CDR3 is 18 amino acids long. CDR1 and CDR2 (germline): LGHNA, YSLEER. V lost 0 bases, J lost 4 bases, and 20 bases lay in between. The CDR3 sequence: CASSQDTGLGLGSDTQYF. The CDR3 region has the DNA TGCGCCAGCAGCCAAGATACAGGGTTGGGGCTGGGTTCAGATACGCAGTATTTT.

This clonotype has ten or more counts. This rearrangement joins TRBV11-2 to TRBJ1-2; D is ambiguous. In germline, CDR1 is SGHAT, CDR2 FQNNGV. V was shortened by 0 bases and J by 8 bases, with 16 bases between the two germline ends. The CDR3 contains 15 residues. The DNA for the CDR3 is TGTGCCAGCAGCTTAGAATTAGGCCCCCGTTGGGGCTACACCTTC. Its translation: CASSLELGPRWGYTF.

The gene calls are TRBV19 and TRBJ2-5; 9 bases align to TRBD2. The germline V gene encodes CDR1 LNHDA and CDR2 SQIVND (reference sequence). V lost 5 bases, J lost 5 bases, and 6 bases stayed unmatched. The CDR3 covers 14 residues. CDR3 in amino acids: CASSPAGGLETQYF. CDR3 in DNA: TGTGCCAGTAGTCCCGCGGGGGGGCTTGAGACCCAGTACTTC.

This clonotype was counted many times. V and J are TRBV28 and TRBJ1-5; D gene uncertain. Germline V gene sequence: CDR1 MDHEN, CDR2 SYDVKM. Between the trimmed V and J ends, which lost 8 bases and 0 bases, there was a span of 11 bases. CDR3 size: 14 residues. The CDR3 DNA follows: TGTGCCAGCCGGACGGAAAATAGCAATCAGCCCCAGCATTTT. It encodes CASRTENSNQPQHF.